The 16 T cell receptor beta chains below were found in one sample sequenced in a study of shared clonotypes between healthy human individuals. Here immunoSEQ multiplex PCR was the method, and the copy in TCRdb shows in-frame clones only, minus some. Among roughly 2.2 million clones listed, approximately 95% were seen once. Sequencing was done on a sample of naive CD4+ T cells from PBMCs. Subset defined: CD45RA+ positively selected. The receptors were sampled from a man younger than 35 in good health. Some clones in this sample may be carry-over from other donors' samples.

The J gene is TRBJ2-7, the V gene TRBV5-1; TRBD1 is a possible D gene (6 bases). Trimming removed 5 bases from V and 4 bases from J, with 16 bases in between. The CDR3 loop spans 14 amino acids. Germline V gene sequence: CDR1 SGHRS, CDR2 YFSETQ. The CDR3 reads CASSWAGASYEQYF. The CDR3 bases are TGCGCCAGCAGTTGGGCAGGGGCATCGTACGAGCAGTACTTC.

The chain recombines TRBV7-2 with TRBJ1-5, with 7 nucleotides matching TRBD1. V lost 5 bases, J lost 5 bases, and 9 bases stayed unmatched. CDR1 SGHTA and CDR2 FQGNSA come from the germline V gene. CDR3 length equals 15 residues. The CDR3 nucleotides read TGTGCCAGCAGCCGGAGCCGGGACAGCTATCAGCCCCAGCATTTT. Translating it yields CASSRSRDSYQPQHF.

This clone has just one count. This chain links TRBV7-2 with TRBJ1-2; 8 bases are shared with TRBD1. With V trimmed by 5 bases and J by 3 bases, 8 bases remained unmatched. The CDR3 length is 15 residues. The germline V gene has CDR1 SGHTA and CDR2 FQGNSA. CDR3 bases: TGTGCCAGCAGCCGCAGGGGGCGAGACCACTATGGCTACACCTTC. It specifies CASSRRGRDHYGYTF.

The V gene is TRBV7-6, the J gene TRBJ1-2; the match to TRBD1 covers 9 bases. Trimming at V came to 4 bases and at J to 4 bases, leaving 7 bases not matched to a gene. The germline V gene has CDR1 SGHVS and CDR2 FNYEAQ. The CDR3 loop spans 15 amino acids. The CDR3 sequence: CASSSGTGSGYGYTF. CDR3 DNA: TGTGCCAGCAGCTCCGGGACAGGGTCTGGCTATGGCTACACCTTC.

The chain carries TRBV5-1 and TRBJ2-3; D remains ambiguous. The CDR3 consists of 14 residues. V shed 7 bases and J shed 6 bases, with 18 bases lying between them. The V gene's germline CDR1 is SGHRS and CDR2 YFSETQ. CDR3 sequence (DNA): TGCGCCAGCCATCCCGGTCAGGCAGACGATACGCAGTATTTT. This gives the protein CASHPGQADDTQYF.

A note on this clone: One junction end disagrees with the germline gene, perhaps due to a read error. This chain links TRBV6-1 with TRBJ2-3, with 7 nucleotides matching TRBD2. The CDR3 loop spans 12 amino acids. Looked up from germline, CDR1 is MNHNS and CDR2 is SASEGT. CDR3: CASSEASGSPHF. The CDR3 DNA follows: TGTGCCAGCAGTGAAGCTAGCGGGTCACCCCATTTT.

The chain links TRBV13 to TRBJ2-7; D gene uncertain. V was trimmed by 2 bases and J by 3 bases, leaving 8 bases between them. The germline V gene has CDR1 PRHDT and CDR2 FYEKMQ (reference sequence). This CDR3 has 13 amino acids. The CDR3 loop reads CASSLLFGYEQYF. The CDR3 DNA sequence: TGTGCCAGCAGCTTACTTTTCGGCTACGAGCAGTACTTC.

The chain employs TRBV5-1 and TRBJ2-1; 10 nucleotides line up with TRBD2. Germline V gives CDR1 SGHRS, CDR2 YFSETQ. V shed 0 bases and J 8 bases; nucleotides not matched to a gene: 5. The CDR3 covers 15 residues. The CDR3 loop reads CASSLGPSGSYEQFF. CDR3 coding DNA: TGCGCCAGCAGCTTGGGGCCTAGCGGGAGCTATGAGCAGTTCTTC.

This clone was observed once. This chain connects TRBV19 to TRBJ1-5; TRBD1 is a possible D gene (5 bases). The germline CDR1 and CDR2 sequences are LNHDA and SQIVND (reference sequence). The CDR3 length is 15 residues. V dropped 7 bases and J dropped 1 base, with 14 bases sitting between them. This CDR3 reads CASTPGTASNQPQHF. Here the CDR3 DNA reads TGTGCCAGTACCCCCGGGACGGCCAGCAATCAGCCCCAGCATTTT.

Worth noting for this clone: Other DNA sequences in the same sample also yield this CDR3. The V call is TRBV9, the J call TRBJ2-7; D is possibly TRBD1 (6 bases). V was trimmed by 0 bases and J by 2 bases, leaving 9 bases between them. The CDR3 has 14 amino acids. Germline values: CDR1 SGDLS, CDR2 YYNGEE. The CDR3 DNA reads as TGTGCCAGCAGCGTAGGGGGACAAACCTACGAGCAGTACTTC. Its translation is CASSVGGQTYEQYF. Full variable domain (rest looked up from reference TRBV9 and TRBJ2-7): DSGVTQTPKHLITATGQRVTLRCSPRSGDLSVYWYQQSLDQGLQFLIQYYNGEERAKGNILERFSAQQFPDLHSELNLSSLELGDSALYFCASSVGGQTYEQYFGPGTRLTVT.

The chain recombines TRBV5-1 with TRBJ1-3, with no clear D. Germline lookup yields CDR1 SGHRS and CDR2 YFSETQ. Trimming removed 2 bases at V and 2 bases at J, with 11 bases between. The CDR3 is made up of 15 amino acids. The CDR3 spells CASSLNSLPGNTIYF. The DNA for the CDR3 is TGCGCCAGCAGCTTAAACAGTCTCCCTGGAAACACCATATATTTT.

The V call is TRBV27, the J call TRBJ2-7; D is ambiguous. The V end was cut by 2 bases, the J end by 2 bases, with 19 bases between. The CDR3 has 17 residues. Germline lookup yields CDR1 MNHEY and CDR2 SMNVEV (reference sequence). This CDR3 reads CASSLTPPLFFTYEQYF. Written as DNA, the CDR3 is TGTGCCAGCAGTTTAACCCCACCTCTTTTTTTTACCTACGAGCAGTACTTC.

This chain uses TRBV7-9 with TRBJ2-5; no reliable D call. Trimming shortened V by 4 bases and J by 4 bases, and 13 bases separated the two germline ends. Per the germline V gene, CDR1 is SEHNR and CDR2 is FQNEAQ (reference sequence). This CDR3 has 14 amino acids. CDR3 loop: CASSSGLGSETQYF. The DNA of the CDR3 is TGTGCCAGCAGCTCCGGTTTGGGGTCAGAGACCCAGTACTTC.

This clone turned up a few times. J is TRBJ1-5 and V is TRBV30; no firm D call. Germline V lookup: CDR1 GTSNPN, CDR2 SVGIG (reference sequence). This CDR3 is built from 16 residues. Trimming pared 2 bases from V and 0 bases from J, leaving 14 bases between. In nucleotides, the CDR3 is TGTGCCTGGAGTAATAAGCGGGGAGGTAGCAATCAGCCCCAGCATTTT. It yields the protein CAWSNKRGGSNQPQHF.

This clone appeared a single time. This sequence joins TRBV11-2 and TRBJ2-7, with TRBD2 as a possible D gene (5 bases). The CDR3 is 16 amino acids. The V gene's germline CDR1 is SGHAT and CDR2 FQNNGV. V was clipped by 6 bases and J by 2 bases, with 20 bases between them. The CDR3 DNA reads TGTGCCAGCAGTCCGATACGGGAACGCCGACCCTACGAGCAGTACTTC. It is translated as CASSPIRERRPYEQYF.

V is TRBV10-3 and J is TRBJ1-2, with a tentative D call TRBD1 (6 bases). This CDR3 has 16 residues. Trimming cost V 3 bases and J 0 bases, with 14 bases left between them. Germline CDR1 reads ENHRY; CDR2 reads SYGVKD. The CDR3: CAISEGQGRANYGYTF. DNA of the CDR3: TGTGCCATCAGTGAAGGCCAGGGGAGGGCTAACTATGGCTACACCTTC.